This entry lists 23 T cell receptor beta chains sequenced from one sample in a study of shared clonotypes between healthy human individuals. Produced via immunoSEQ multiplex PCR; TCRdb's table is partial and in-frame only. The repertoire includes roughly 170,000 clones, 65% to 80% of them detected once, and more than 9% sits in the top ten. Sequenced input: memory CD4+ T cells sorted from blood. As to subset: CD45RA-negative fraction. The receptors stem from a man between 25 and 39 years old in good health.

This clone has just one count. This rearrangement joins TRBV5-6 to TRBJ2-7; TRBD1 might be the D (5 bases). This CDR3 has 14 residues. Trimming removed 4 bases from V and 7 bases from J, with 18 bases in between. CDR1 is SGHDT and CDR2 is YYEEEE in the germline V gene. CDR3 sequence: CASSPREPGREQYF. The CDR3 coding sequence is TGTGCCAGCAGCCCTCGCGAGCCAGGGCGGGAGCAGTACTTC.

The sample holds a few counts of this clone. The V call is TRBV4-2, the J call TRBJ2-4; D is tentatively TRBD1 or TRBD2 (5 bases each). CDR1 LGHNA and CDR2 YNFKEQ come from the germline V gene. The CDR3 spans 15 residues. Trimming took off 0 bases at V and 7 bases at J, with 13 bases between the two ends. This CDR3 reads CASSQDWDGDNIQYF. In DNA, the CDR3 is TGTGCCAGCAGCCAAGATTGGGACGGGGATAACATTCAGTACTTC.

This clone was recorded a few times. The rearrangement uses TRBV7-9 and TRBJ2-2; 8 bases are shared with TRBD2. Germline V gene lookup returns CDR1 SEHNR and CDR2 FQNEAQ (reference sequence). CDR3 length equals 14 residues. V shed 5 bases and J 4 bases; nucleotides not matched to a gene: 3. The CDR3 spells CASSREGRTGELFF. Here the CDR3 DNA reads TGTGCCAGCAGCCGGGAGGGTCGCACCGGGGAGCTGTTTTTT.

V usage is TRBV18 and J usage is TRBJ1-2; weak D call: TRBD1 (5 bases). Per germline, CDR1 KGHSH and CDR2 LQKENI. This CDR3 has 13 amino acids. V lost 3 bases and J 8 bases, leaving 13 bases between the germline ends. The CDR3 protein is CASSPQGVRGYTF. CDR3 sequence (DNA): TGTGCCAGCTCACCCCAGGGCGTTCGGGGCTACACCTTC.

The CDR3 loop is CASSRNGLVMSTEQFF. The CDR3 region has the DNA TGTGCCAGCAGCCGAAACGGACTAGTCATGTCAACTGAGCAGTTCTTC. V and J are TRBV11-3 and TRBJ2-1, with 7 bases fitting TRBD2. The CDR3 consists of 16 residues. V was pared by 5 bases and J by 9 bases, with 16 bases of the junction left unmatched. Looked up from germline, CDR1 is SGHNT and CDR2 is YENEEA.

The chain employs TRBV27 and TRBJ2-5, with D tentatively TRBD2 (6 bases). This CDR3 is 16 amino acids long. Germline-derived CDR1 and CDR2 are MNHEY and SMNVEV (reference sequence). V lost 1 base, J lost 5 bases, and 17 bases lay in between. CDR3 protein: CASSLFYDGSEETQYF. Here the CDR3 DNA reads TGTGCCAGCAGTTTATTCTACGACGGGAGTGAGGAGACCCAGTACTTC.

This chain connects TRBV7-2 to TRBJ1-1; 9 bases agree with TRBD1. Germline V gene lookup returns CDR1 SGHTA and CDR2 FQGNSA. Trimming removed 4 bases from V and 4 bases from J; junction bases left unmatched: 7. This CDR3 is 15 amino acids long. The CDR3, as DNA: TGTGCCAGCAGCTCAGGACAGGGGCAGTTCACTGAAGCTTTCTTT. This gives the protein CASSSGQGQFTEAFF. The variable domain in full, completed from reference TRBV7-2 and TRBJ1-1, reads GAGVSQSPSNKVTEKGKDVELRCDPISGHTALYWYRQSLGQGLEFLIYFQGNSAPDKSGLPSDRFSAERTGGSVSTLTIQRTQQEDSAVYLCASSSGQGQFTEAFFGQGTRLTVV.

This clone occurred many times. The gene calls are TRBV11-2 and TRBJ2-5; 9 nucleotides line up with TRBD1. The CDR3 loop spans 16 amino acids. CDR1 SGHAT and CDR2 FQNNGV come from the germline V gene. V gave up 6 bases and J gave up 2 bases; unmatched junction bases: 10. The CDR3 spells CASRKQGALRQETQYF. In DNA form, the CDR3 reads TGTGCCAGCAGGAAACAGGGGGCCCTCCGACAAGAGACCCAGTACTTC.

As for this clone: Other DNA sequences in the sample encode the same CDR3. The CDR3 region is CASSLARGDTQYF. In nucleotides, the CDR3 is TGCGCCAGCAGCTTGGCCCGGGGAGATACGCAGTATTTT. This rearrangement joins TRBV5-1 to TRBJ2-3; tentatively, D is TRBD2 (5 bases). The CDR3 extends over 13 amino acids. V gave up 0 bases and J gave up 5 bases, with 7 bases separating them. Germline V CDR1 and CDR2: SGHRS, YFSETQ.

Remarks on this clone: Within the sample, other DNA sequences also encode this same CDR3. V and J are TRBV18 and TRBJ1-1; D might be TRBD1 (5 bases). Trimming stripped 3 bases from V and 0 bases from J, with 11 bases between. The CDR3 runs 15 residues. Germline V gene sequence: CDR1 KGHSH, CDR2 LQKENI. CDR3 sequence reads: CASSPQGSMNTEAFF. CDR3 coding DNA: TGTGCCAGCTCACCGCAGGGAAGCATGAACACTGAAGCTTTCTTT.

The V gene is TRBV14, the J gene TRBJ1-4; 11 bases match TRBD1. This CDR3 has 16 amino acids. J was trimmed by 8 bases and V by 6 bases; bases with no gene match: 11. The germline gives CDR1 SGHDN, CDR2 FVKESK. CDR3 loop: CASSQRGQGAREKLFF. The CDR3 DNA reads TGTGCCAGCAGTCAGAGAGGACAGGGGGCGAGAGAAAAACTGTTTTTT.

This chain connects TRBV7-2 to TRBJ2-1, with D hard to call. V was pared by 3 bases and J by 7 bases, with 7 bases between. Germline V lookup: CDR1 SGHTA, CDR2 FQGNSA. This CDR3 has 12 residues. The CDR3: CASSFPSNEQFF. The CDR3 nucleotides are TGTGCCAGCAGCTTCCCCTCTAATGAGCAGTTCTTC.

V and J are TRBV7-8 and TRBJ2-1; the D is unclear. The germline V and J ends were trimmed by 2 bases and 5 bases, with 10 bases remaining between them. CDR3 length equals 14 residues. Germline V gives CDR1 SGHVS, CDR2 FQNEAQ. In nucleotides, the CDR3 is TGTGCCAGCAGCTTAAAACAACAAAACAATGAGCAGTTCTTC. This encodes CASSLKQQNNEQFF.

CDR3 sequence reads: CASSSSRSGAPYEQYF. CDR3 in DNA: TGTGCCAGCAGTTCCTCCCGGTCGGGAGCTCCTTACGAGCAGTACTTC. V and J are TRBV27 and TRBJ2-7; D might be TRBD2 (6 bases). Trimming removed 4 bases at V and 4 bases at J, with 20 bases between. The CDR3 totals 16 residues. Per germline, CDR1 MNHEY and CDR2 SMNVEV (reference sequence).

This clone came up a few times. The chain recombines TRBV6-5 with TRBJ2-7; D unresolved. Germline assignment: CDR1 MNHEY and CDR2 SVGAGI. Between the trimmed V and J ends, which lost 0 bases and 2 bases, there was a span of 11 bases. The CDR3 has 15 amino acids. CDR3 coding DNA: TGTGCCAGCAGTTACTCGAATACGGAAGCCTACGAGCAGTACTTC. Encoded protein: CASSYSNTEAYEQYF.

The rearrangement joins TRBV9 to TRBJ2-1; D is undetermined. This CDR3 has 13 residues. Germline CDR1 is SGDLS and CDR2 is YYNGEE. With 0 bases removed from V and 5 bases from J, the gap between germline ends came to 6 bases. The CDR3 sequence: CASSVGPNNEQFF. The CDR3 nucleotides read TGTGCCAGCAGCGTAGGCCCGAACAATGAGCAGTTCTTC.

This clone was counted once. The chain uses TRBV19 and TRBJ2-6; D possibly corresponds to TRBD2 (6 bases). Trimming shortened V by 6 bases and J by 1 base, and 7 bases separated the two germline ends. The CDR3 is 14 amino acids. Germline loops: CDR1 LNHDA, CDR2 SQIVND (reference sequence). Here the CDR3 reads CASSRGSGANVLTF. In DNA form, the CDR3 reads TGTGCCAGTAGCCGGGGGTCTGGGGCCAACGTCCTGACTTTC. The full variable domain, in which reference TRBV19 and TRBJ2-6 provide the parts outside the CDR3, is DGGITQSPKYLFRKEGQNVTLSCEQNLNHDAMYWYRQDPGQGLRLIYYSQIVNDFQKGDIAEGYSVSREKKESFPLTVTSAQKNPTAFYLCASSRGSGANVLTFGAGSRLTVL.

This chain joins TRBV5-1 and TRBJ2-1, with D perhaps matching TRBD2 (7 bases). V was trimmed by 5 bases and J by 5 bases, leaving 14 bases between them. Looked up from germline, CDR1 is SGHRS and CDR2 is YFSETQ. The CDR3 consists of 14 residues. The DNA of the CDR3 is TGCGCCAGCAGGACCGGGGGGACAAACAATGAGCAGTTCTTC. Its protein is CASRTGGTNNEQFF.

V and J are TRBV27 and TRBJ2-7; TRBD2 matches 11 bases. Trimming cost V 0 bases and J 3 bases; bases outside gene matches: 7. Per the germline V gene, CDR1 is MNHEY and CDR2 is SMNVEV (reference sequence). CDR3 length: 17 amino acids. The CDR3 region has the DNA TGTGCCAGCAGTTTATCGAAGGTCGGACTAGCGGGCTACGAGCAGTACTTC. Amino acid sequence: CASSLSKVGLAGYEQYF.

This clone was seen ten or more times. The gene calls are TRBV5-1 and TRBJ2-5; a possible D gene is TRBD1 (5 bases). The germline V and J ends were trimmed by 4 bases and 5 bases, with 15 bases remaining between them. The CDR3 totals 14 residues. Germline assignment: CDR1 SGHRS and CDR2 YFSETQ. CDR3 DNA sequence: TGCGCCAGCAGCCCTAATGGGGCCTGGGAGACCCAGTACTTC. Translated: CASSPNGAWETQYF.

As regards this clone: This specimen includes other DNA sequences encoding the same CDR3. The chain joins TRBV7-9 to TRBJ1-4; 9 bases agree with TRBD1. Germline loops: CDR1 SEHNR, CDR2 FQNEAQ (reference sequence). The ends lost 5 bases at V and 6 bases at J; junction bases unmatched: 10. This CDR3 region has 16 residues. Here the CDR3 DNA reads TGTGCCAGCAGCCATTTACCGGGACAGGGAGATGAAAAACTGTTTTTT. It specifies CASSHLPGQGDEKLFF.

The chain carries TRBV28 and TRBJ1-4, with 10 bases lining up with TRBD1. The CDR3 length is 15 residues. CDR1 MDHEN and CDR2 SYDVKM come from the germline V gene. J was trimmed by 8 bases and V by 3 bases; bases with no gene match: 6. In DNA form, the CDR3 reads TGTGCCAGCAGTTTTGGGGACAGGGGTGGAGAAAAACTGTTTTTT. It codes for CASSFGDRGGEKLFF. Combining the CDR3 with reference TRBV28 and TRBJ1-4 gives the whole variable domain DVKVTQSSRYLVKRTGEKVFLECVQDMDHENMFWYRQDPGLGLRLIYFSYDVKMKEKGDIPEGYSVSREKKERFSLILESASTNQTSMYLCASSFGDRGGEKLFFGSGTQLSVL.

This chain links TRBV7-7 with TRBJ1-1; TRBD1 matches at 7 bases. V lost 7 bases, J lost 1 base, and 9 bases stayed unmatched. In germline, CDR1 is SSHAT, CDR2 FNYEAQ (reference sequence). The CDR3 is made up of 15 amino acids. In nucleotides, the CDR3 is TGTGCCAGCACCGCCCAGAGACAGGGGAACACTGAAGCTTTCTTT. Protein sequence: CASTAQRQGNTEAFF.